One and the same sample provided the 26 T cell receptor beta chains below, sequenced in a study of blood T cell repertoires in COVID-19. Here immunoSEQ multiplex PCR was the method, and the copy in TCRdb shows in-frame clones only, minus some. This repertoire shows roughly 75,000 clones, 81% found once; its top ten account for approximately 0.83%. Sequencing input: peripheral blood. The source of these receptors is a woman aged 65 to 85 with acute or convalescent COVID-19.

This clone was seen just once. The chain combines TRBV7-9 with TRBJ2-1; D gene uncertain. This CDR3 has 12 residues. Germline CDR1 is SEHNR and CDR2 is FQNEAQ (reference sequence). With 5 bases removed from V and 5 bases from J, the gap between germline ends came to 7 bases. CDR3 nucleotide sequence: TGTGCCAGCAGCGTTCAGGACAATGAGCAGTTCTTC. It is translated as CASSVQDNEQFF.

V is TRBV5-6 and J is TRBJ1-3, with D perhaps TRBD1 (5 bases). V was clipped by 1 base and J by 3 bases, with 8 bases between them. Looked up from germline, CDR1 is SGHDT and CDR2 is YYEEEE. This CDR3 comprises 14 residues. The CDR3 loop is CASSLRGFGNTIYF. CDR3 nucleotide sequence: TGTGCCAGCAGCTTGAGGGGTTTTGGAAACACCATATATTTT.

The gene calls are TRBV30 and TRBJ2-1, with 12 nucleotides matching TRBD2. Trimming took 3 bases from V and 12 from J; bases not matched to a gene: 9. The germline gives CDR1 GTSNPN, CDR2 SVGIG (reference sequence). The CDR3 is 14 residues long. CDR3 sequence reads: CAWRLAGGLQGQFF. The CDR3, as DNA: TGTGCCTGGAGACTAGCGGGGGGCCTACAGGGGCAGTTCTTC. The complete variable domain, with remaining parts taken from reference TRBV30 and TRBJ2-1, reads SQTIHQWPATLVQPVGSPLSLECTVEGTSNPNLYWYRQAAGRGLQLLFYSVGIGQISSEVPQNLSASRPQDRQFILSSKKLLLSDSGFYLCAWRLAGGLQGQFFGPGTRLTVL.

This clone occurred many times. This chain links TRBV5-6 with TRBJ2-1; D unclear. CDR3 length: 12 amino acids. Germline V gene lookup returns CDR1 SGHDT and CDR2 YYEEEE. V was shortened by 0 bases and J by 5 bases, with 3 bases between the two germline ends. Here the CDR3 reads CASSLGDNEQFF. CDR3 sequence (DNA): TGTGCCAGCAGCTTGGGCGACAATGAGCAGTTCTTC.

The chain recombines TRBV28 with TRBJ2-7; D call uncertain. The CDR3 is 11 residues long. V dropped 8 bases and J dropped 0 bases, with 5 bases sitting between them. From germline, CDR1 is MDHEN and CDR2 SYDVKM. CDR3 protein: CASRSSYEQYF. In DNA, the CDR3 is TGTGCCAGCCGGAGCTCCTACGAGCAGTACTTC.

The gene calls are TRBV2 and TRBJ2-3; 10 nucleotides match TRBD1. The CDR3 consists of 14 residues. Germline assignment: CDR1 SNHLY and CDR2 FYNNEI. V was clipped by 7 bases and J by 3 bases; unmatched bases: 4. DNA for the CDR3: TGTGCCAGCACTGAGGACAGGGGGACAGATACGCAGTATTTT. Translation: CASTEDRGTDTQYF. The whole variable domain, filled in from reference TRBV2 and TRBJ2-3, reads EPEVTQTPSHQVTQMGQEVILRCVPISNHLYFYWYRQILGQKVEFLVSFYNNEISEKSEIFDDQFSVERPDGSNFTLKIRSTKLEDSAMYFCASTEDRGTDTQYFGPGTRLTVL.

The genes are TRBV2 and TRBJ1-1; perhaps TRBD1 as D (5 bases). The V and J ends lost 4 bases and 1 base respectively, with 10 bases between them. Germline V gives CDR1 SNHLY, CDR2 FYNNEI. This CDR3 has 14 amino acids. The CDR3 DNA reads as TGTGCCAGCAGTGGCTGGCAGGGGAACACTGAAGCTTTCTTT. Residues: CASSGWQGNTEAFF.

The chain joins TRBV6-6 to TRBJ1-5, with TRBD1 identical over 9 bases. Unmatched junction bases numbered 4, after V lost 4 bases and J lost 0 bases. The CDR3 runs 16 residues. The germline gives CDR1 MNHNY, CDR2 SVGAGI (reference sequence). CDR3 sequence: CASSLQGAGSNQPQHF. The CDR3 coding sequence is TGTGCCAGCAGTTTACAGGGGGCGGGTAGCAATCAGCCCCAGCATTTT.

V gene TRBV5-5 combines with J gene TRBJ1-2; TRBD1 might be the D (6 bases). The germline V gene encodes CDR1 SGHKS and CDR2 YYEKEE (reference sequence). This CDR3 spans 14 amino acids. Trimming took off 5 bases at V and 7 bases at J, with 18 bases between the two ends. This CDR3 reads CASSETGQISGYTF. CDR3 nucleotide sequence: TGTGCCAGCAGTGAAACGGGACAAATTAGTGGCTACACCTTC.

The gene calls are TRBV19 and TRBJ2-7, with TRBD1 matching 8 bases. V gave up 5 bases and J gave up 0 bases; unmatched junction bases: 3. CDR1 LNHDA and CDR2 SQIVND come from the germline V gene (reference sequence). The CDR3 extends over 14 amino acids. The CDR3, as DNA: TGTGCCAGTAGTTCACAGGGGGACTCCTACGAGCAGTACTTC. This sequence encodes CASSSQGDSYEQYF.

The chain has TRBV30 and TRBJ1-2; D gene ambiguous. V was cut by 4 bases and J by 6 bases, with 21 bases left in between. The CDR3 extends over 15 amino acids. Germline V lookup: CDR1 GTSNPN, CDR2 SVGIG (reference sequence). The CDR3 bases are TGTGCCTGGATTCGGCCTAACCTACTAGCCCATGGCTACACCTTC. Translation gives CAWIRPNLLAHGYTF.

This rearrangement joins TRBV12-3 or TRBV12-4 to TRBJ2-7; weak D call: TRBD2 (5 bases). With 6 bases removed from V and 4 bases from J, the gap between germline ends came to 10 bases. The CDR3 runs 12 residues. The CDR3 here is CASSYGLYEQYF. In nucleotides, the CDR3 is TGTGCCAGCAGCTACGGACTTTACGAGCAGTACTTC.

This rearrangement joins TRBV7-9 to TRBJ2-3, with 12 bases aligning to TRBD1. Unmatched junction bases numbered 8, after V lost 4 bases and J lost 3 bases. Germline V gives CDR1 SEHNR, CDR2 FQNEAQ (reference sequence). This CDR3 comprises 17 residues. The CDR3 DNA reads TGTGCCAGCAGCTCTGGGACAGGGGGCGGGAGAACAGATACGCAGTATTTT. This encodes CASSSGTGGGRTDTQYF.

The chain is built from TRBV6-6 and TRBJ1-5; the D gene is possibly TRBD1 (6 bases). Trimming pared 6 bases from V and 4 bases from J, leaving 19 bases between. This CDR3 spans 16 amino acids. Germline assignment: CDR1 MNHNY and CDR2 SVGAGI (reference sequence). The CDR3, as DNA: TGTGCCAGCAGCGATTCCGTTCTCAGGGGTAATCAGCCCCAGCATTTT. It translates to CASSDSVLRGNQPQHF.

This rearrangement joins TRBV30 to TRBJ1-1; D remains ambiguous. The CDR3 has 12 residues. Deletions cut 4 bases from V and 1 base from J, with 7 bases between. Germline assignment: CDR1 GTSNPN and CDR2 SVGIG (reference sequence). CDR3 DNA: TGTGCCTGGATGCGGGAGAACACTGAAGCTTTCTTT. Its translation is CAWMRENTEAFF.

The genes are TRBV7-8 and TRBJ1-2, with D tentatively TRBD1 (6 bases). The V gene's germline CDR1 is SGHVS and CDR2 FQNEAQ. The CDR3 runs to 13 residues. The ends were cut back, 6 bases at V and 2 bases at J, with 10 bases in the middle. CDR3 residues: CASSLRGNYGYTF. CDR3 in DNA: TGTGCCAGCAGTCTAAGGGGGAACTATGGCTACACCTTC.

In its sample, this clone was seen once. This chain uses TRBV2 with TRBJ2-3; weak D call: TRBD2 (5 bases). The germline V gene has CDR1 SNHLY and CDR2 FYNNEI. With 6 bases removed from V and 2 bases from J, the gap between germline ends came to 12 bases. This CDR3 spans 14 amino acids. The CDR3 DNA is TGTGCCAGCAGGGAATGGACTTCCACAGATACGCAGTATTTT. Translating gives CASREWTSTDTQYF. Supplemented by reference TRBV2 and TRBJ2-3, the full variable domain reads EPEVTQTPSHQVTQMGQEVILRCVPISNHLYFYWYRQILGQKVEFLVSFYNNEISEKSEIFDDQFSVERPDGSNFTLKIRSTKLEDSAMYFCASREWTSTDTQYFGPGTRLTVL.

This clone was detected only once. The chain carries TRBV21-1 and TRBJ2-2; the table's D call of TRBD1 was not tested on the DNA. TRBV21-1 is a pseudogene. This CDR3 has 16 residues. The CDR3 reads CASSKRRTGDTGELFF. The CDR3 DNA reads TGTGCCAGCAGCAAAAGAAGGACAGGGGACACCGGGGAGCTGTTTTTT.

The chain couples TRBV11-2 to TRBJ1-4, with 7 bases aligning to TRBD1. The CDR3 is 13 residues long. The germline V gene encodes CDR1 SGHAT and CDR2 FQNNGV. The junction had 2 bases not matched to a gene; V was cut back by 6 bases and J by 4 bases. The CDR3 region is CASRDRVNEKLFF. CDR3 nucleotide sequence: TGTGCCAGCAGAGACAGGGTTAATGAAAAACTGTTTTTT.

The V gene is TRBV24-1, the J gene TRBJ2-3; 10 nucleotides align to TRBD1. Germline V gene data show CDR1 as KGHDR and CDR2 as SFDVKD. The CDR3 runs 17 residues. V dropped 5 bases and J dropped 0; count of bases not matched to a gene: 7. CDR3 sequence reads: CATSGGQGQISTDTQYF. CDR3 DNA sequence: TGTGCCACCAGTGGGGGACAGGGGCAGATAAGCACAGATACGCAGTATTTT.

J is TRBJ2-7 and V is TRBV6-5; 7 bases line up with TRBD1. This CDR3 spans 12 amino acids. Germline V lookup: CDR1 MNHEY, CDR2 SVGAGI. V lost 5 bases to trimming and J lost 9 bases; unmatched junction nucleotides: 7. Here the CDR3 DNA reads TGTGCCAGCAGTCCCAACAGGGGCGGGCAGTACTTC. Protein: CASSPNRGGQYF.

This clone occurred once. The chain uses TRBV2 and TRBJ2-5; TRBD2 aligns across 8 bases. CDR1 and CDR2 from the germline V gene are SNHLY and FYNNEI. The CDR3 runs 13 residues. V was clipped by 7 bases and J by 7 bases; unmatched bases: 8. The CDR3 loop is CASTHGGAGTQYF. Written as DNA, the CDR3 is TGTGCCAGCACTCACGGGGGGGCGGGGACCCAGTACTTC. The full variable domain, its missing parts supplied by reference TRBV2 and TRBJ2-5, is EPEVTQTPSHQVTQMGQEVILRCVPISNHLYFYWYRQILGQKVEFLVSFYNNEISEKSEIFDDQFSVERPDGSNFTLKIRSTKLEDSAMYFCASTHGGAGTQYFGPGTRLLVL.

The CDR3 loop reads CASSISSGRINEQFF. The CDR3 region has the DNA TGTGCCAGTAGTATTTCTAGCGGGAGAATAAATGAGCAGTTCTTC. The gene calls are TRBV19 and TRBJ2-1; 10 bases agree with TRBD2. The CDR3 loop spans 15 amino acids. The germline V gene encodes CDR1 LNHDA and CDR2 SQIVND (reference sequence). The trim removed 3 bases at V and 7 bases at J, leaving 6 bases unmatched.

CDR3 nucleotides: TGTGCCAGCAGCTTTACGAGCTCTGGAAACACCATATATTTT. This gives the protein CASSFTSSGNTIYF. This chain uses TRBV7-2 with TRBJ1-3; D is unclear. Germline CDR1 reads SGHTA; CDR2 reads FQGNSA. The CDR3 runs 14 residues. V dropped 3 bases and J dropped 0 bases, with 6 bases sitting between them.

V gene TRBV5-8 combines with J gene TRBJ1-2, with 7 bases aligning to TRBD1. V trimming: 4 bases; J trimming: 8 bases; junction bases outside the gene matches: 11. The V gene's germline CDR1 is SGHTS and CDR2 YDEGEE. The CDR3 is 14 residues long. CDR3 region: CASSTTGWTKGYTF. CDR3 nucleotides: TGTGCCAGCAGCACGACAGGGTGGACAAAGGGCTACACCTTC.

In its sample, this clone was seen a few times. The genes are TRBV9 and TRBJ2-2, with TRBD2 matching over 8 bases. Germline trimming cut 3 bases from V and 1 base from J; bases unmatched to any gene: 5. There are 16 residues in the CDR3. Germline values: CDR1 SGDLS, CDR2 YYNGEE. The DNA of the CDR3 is TGTGCCAGCAGCGCAGGGACTAGGATGAACACCGGGGAGCTGTTTTTT. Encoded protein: CASSAGTRMNTGELFF. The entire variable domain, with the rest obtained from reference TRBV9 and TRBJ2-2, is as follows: DSGVTQTPKHLITATGQRVTLRCSPRSGDLSVYWYQQSLDQGLQFLIQYYNGEERAKGNILERFSAQQFPDLHSELNLSSLELGDSALYFCASSAGTRMNTGELFFGEGSRLTVL.